This T cell receptor beta chain is drawn from a study of cytomegalovirus exposure and HLA in healthy donors. Study at large: When 398 donors were genotyped, more than 70% of them were found to fall in the Caucasian-associated ancestry cluster.

The PCR was carried out with 60 Vbeta primers and 13 Jbeta primers. Using immunoSEQ multiplex PCR, the repertoire was profiled, and TCRdb retains in-frame clones only, with some absent. Seen here are around 130,000 clones, roughly 82% observed once, and the top ten hold about 6%. Comments on this clone: Its antigen is unknown.

General study findings and limits: DRB1 showed the most TCR associations and HLA-C the fewest in a later analysis, as rates varied by HLA locus. TCR beta chains numbering more than 150 were designated cytomegalovirus-associated.

The V and J ends lost 4 bases and 0 bases respectively, with 7 bases between them. Germline V gene data show CDR1 as SQVTM and CDR2 as ANQGSEA. The CDR3 covers 13 residues. This chain joins TRBV29-1 and TRBJ1-3; D is unclear. The TCR was taken from a young man in good health and CMV-seropositive. Input material: PBMCs. CDR3 sequence: CSVGHPSGNTIYF. CDR3 bases: TGCAGCGTTGGACACCCCTCTGGAAACACCATATATTTT.